One and the same sample provided the 8 T cell receptor beta chains below, sequenced in a study of CD8 T cells in Susac syndrome. It was with random hexamers that roughly 0.45 to 1 ug RNA was reverse transcribed. TCRdb passed the immunoSEQ multiplex PCR reads through MiXCR, listing each CDR3 protein once. The table includes 230,000 or so distinct CDR3 sequences, around 96% detected once. Sequencing input: CD4+ T cells from PBMCs. Receptor source: a human donor with multiple sclerosis.

V gene TRBV7-3 combines with J gene TRBJ2-3; the D gene could be TRBD1 or TRBD2 (5 bases each). CDR1 is SGHTA and CDR2 is FQGTGA in the germline V gene. Trimming removed 5 bases at V and 2 bases at J, with 20 bases between. The CDR3 contains 17 residues. The CDR3: CASSAPGRRVPTDTQYF. CDR3 DNA sequence: TGTGCCAGCAGCGCGCCGGGACGGAGAGTTCCCACAGATACGCAGTATTTT.

J is TRBJ2-5 and V is TRBV20-1; D is unresolved. Germline V gives CDR1 DFQATT, CDR2 SNEGSKA (reference sequence). Trimming stripped 5 bases from V and 1 base from J, with 11 bases between. This CDR3 spans 13 amino acids. CDR3 coding DNA: TGCAGTGCTGCACCCCACGGCCAAGAGACCCAGTACTTC. This codes for CSAAPHGQETQYF.

This clonotype was detected once. V gene TRBV9 combines with J gene TRBJ2-5; TRBD2 agrees at 8 bases. V shed 2 bases and J 4 bases; nucleotides not matched to a gene: 7. Looked up from germline, CDR1 is SGDLS and CDR2 is YYNGEE. This CDR3 has 15 residues. CDR3 nucleotides: TGTGCCAGCAGCGTGACCGCGGGAGGCGGAGAGACCCAGTACTTC. It translates to CASSVTAGGGETQYF.

The rearrangement links TRBV21-1 to TRBJ1-6; whether TRBD1, the table's D call, matches the DNA was not checked. TRBV21-1 is described as a pseudogene. The length of the CDR3 is 17 residues. CDR3 sequence: CASSKGLGQGMNSPLHF. As DNA, the CDR3 is TGTGCCAGCAGCAAAGGGTTAGGACAGGGGATGAATTCACCCCTCCACTTT.

This chain uses TRBV29-1 with TRBJ2-6; D is unclear. V lost 5 bases to trimming and J lost 0 bases, with 11 bases between them. CDR1 SQVTM and CDR2 ANQGSEA come from the germline V gene. The CDR3 has 15 amino acids. CDR3 bases: TGCAGCGTTACATCGACGAGCTCTGGGGCCAACGTCCTGACTTTC. Its translation: CSVTSTSSGANVLTF.

The CDR3 is CASSQVAGGRDTQYF. The CDR3 nucleotides are TGTGCCAGCAGCCAAGTAGCGGGGGGGCGTGATACGCAGTATTTT. This chain joins TRBV14 and TRBJ2-3; 11 bases are shared with TRBD2. The V gene end was trimmed by 1 base and the J gene end by 6 bases; junction bases not matched to a gene: 3. The germline CDR1 and CDR2 sequences are SGHDN and FVKESK. The CDR3 is 15 amino acids.

V and J are TRBV5-4 and TRBJ1-6, with D tentatively TRBD1 (5 bases). The germline V gene has CDR1 SGHNT and CDR2 YYREEE (reference sequence). The CDR3 sequence is 15 residues long. The V and J ends lost 4 bases and 6 bases respectively, with 14 bases between them. CDR3 sequence: CASSIGGGTNSPLHF. CDR3 DNA sequence: TGTGCCAGCAGCATCGGGGGGGGGACTAATTCACCCCTCCACTTT.

The rearrangement joins TRBV7-3 to TRBJ1-1; possible D gene TRBD1, 6 bases. Per germline, CDR1 SGHTA and CDR2 FQGTGA. The V end lost 2 bases, the J end lost 6 bases, and 16 bases lay between the germline ends. The CDR3 has 15 residues. The CDR3 here is CASSLSGRQGSEAFF. CDR3 DNA sequence: TGTGCCAGCAGCTTATCTGGGCGTCAGGGGTCTGAAGCTTTCTTT.